The entry below gives a single T cell receptor beta chain sequence along with its context. As yet, its antigen is unknown. The data stem from a study of T cells in Graves' hyperthyroidism and ophthalmopathy. Study in general: Peripheral blood was taken when the disease was first diagnosed, before any treatment began.

Researchers took RNA transcripts and amplified the TCR beta CDR3 regions from them. TCR CDR3 regions were first amplified by RT-PCR with HTBI primers. TCRdb re-called the multiplex PCR reads through MiXCR, storing one row per CDR3 protein. The data contain roughly 750,000 distinct CDR3 sequences, 16% of them singletons. Study-wide results and caveats: Median prediction lead before ophthalmopathy onset was around seven months with the model.

The sequence was collected from a man aged 18-30 years with Graves' hyperthyroidism. Sequencing input: blood.

The CDR3: CASSIHDRVGAEAFF. DNA for the CDR3: TGTGCCAGTAGTATTCACGACAGGGTTGGCGCTGAAGCTTTCTTT. The chain recombines TRBV19 with TRBJ1-1; 7 bases are shared with TRBD1. The CDR3 consists of 15 residues. Germline V gene data show CDR1 as LNHDA and CDR2 as SQIVND (reference sequence). Trimming at V came to 3 bases and at J to 6 bases, leaving 10 bases not matched to a gene.